This T cell receptor beta chain was observed in a study of PD-1 blockade in classical Hodgkin lymphoma. Whole-study context: Nivolumab dosed at 3 mg/kg went to patients intravenously every 2 weeks. General observations from the study: It was reported that newly diagnosed patients had less baseline TCR diversity than healthy donors. Undefined causes, possibly disease activity or prior therapy, underlie the repertoire differences.

As to this clone: Its antigen is still unknown.

Relapse after autologous stem cell transplantation occurred in every patient, and brentuximab vedotin exposure varied. Data came from immunoSEQ multiplex PCR; TCRdb stores just in-frame clones and leaves some out. The table shows 25,000 to 30,000 clones, with around 70% occurring only once. The CDR3 runs 14 residues. With 0 bases removed from V and 5 bases from J, the gap between germline ends came to 11 bases. Per the germline V gene, CDR1 is SGHTS and CDR2 is YDEGEE. This clonotype was sampled from a human donor with classical Hodgkin lymphoma. This specimen was peripheral blood mononuclear cells (PBMCs), taken before the second cycle of nivolumab. This chain uses TRBV5-8 with TRBJ2-5; no clear D. CDR3 region: CASSLDLAKETQYF. As DNA, the CDR3 is TGTGCCAGCAGCTTGGATCTTGCGAAGGAGACCCAGTACTTC.